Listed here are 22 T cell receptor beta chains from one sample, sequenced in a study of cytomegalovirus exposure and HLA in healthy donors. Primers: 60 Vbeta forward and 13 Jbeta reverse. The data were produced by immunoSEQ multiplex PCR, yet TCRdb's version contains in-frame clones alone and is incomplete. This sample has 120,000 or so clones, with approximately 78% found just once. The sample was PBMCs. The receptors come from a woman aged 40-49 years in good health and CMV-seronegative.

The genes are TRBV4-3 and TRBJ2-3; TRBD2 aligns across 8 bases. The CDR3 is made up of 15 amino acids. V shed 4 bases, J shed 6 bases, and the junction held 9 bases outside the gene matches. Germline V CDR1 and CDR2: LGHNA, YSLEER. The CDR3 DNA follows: TGCGCCAGCAGCCCCCATGGCGGGGGGTTGGATACGCAGTATTTT. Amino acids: CASSPHGGGLDTQYF.

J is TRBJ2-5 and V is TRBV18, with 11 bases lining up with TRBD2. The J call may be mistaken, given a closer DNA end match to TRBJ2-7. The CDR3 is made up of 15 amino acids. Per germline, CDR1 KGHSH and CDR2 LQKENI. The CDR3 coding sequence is TGTGCCAGCTCACCACCGCTAGCGGGGGGCTACGAGCAGTACTTC. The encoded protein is CASSPPLAGGYEQYF.

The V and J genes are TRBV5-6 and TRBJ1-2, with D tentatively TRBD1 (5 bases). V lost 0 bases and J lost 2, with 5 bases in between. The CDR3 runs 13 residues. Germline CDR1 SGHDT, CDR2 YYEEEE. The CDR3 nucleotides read TGTGCCAGCAGCTTGGCAGGGAACTATGGCTACACCTTC. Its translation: CASSLAGNYGYTF.

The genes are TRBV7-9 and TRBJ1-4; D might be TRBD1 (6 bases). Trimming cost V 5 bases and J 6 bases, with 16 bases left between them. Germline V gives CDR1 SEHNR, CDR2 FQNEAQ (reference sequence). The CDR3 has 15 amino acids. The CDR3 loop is CASSPPGTRHEKLFF. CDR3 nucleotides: TGTGCCAGCAGCCCCCCCGGGACAAGACATGAAAAACTGTTTTTT.

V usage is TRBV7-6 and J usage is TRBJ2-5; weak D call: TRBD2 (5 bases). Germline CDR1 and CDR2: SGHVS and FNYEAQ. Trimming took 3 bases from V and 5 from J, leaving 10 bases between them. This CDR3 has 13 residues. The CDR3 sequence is CASSFLSGETQYF. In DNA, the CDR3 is TGTGCCAGCAGCTTTTTGTCGGGGGAGACCCAGTACTTC.

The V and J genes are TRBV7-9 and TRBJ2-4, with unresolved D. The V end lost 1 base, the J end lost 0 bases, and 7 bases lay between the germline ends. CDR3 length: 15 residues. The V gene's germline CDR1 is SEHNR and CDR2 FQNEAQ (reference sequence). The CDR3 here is CASSLGSLAKNIQYF. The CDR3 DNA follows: TGTGCCAGCAGCTTAGGTAGTCTAGCCAAAAACATTCAGTACTTC.

CDR3 DNA sequence: TGTGCCAGCAGTTTGGGACAGAACACCGGGGAGCTGTTTTTT. This sequence encodes CASSLGQNTGELFF. The rearrangement joins TRBV6-5 to TRBJ2-2, with D possibly TRBD1 on 6 matching bases. The V end was cut by 4 bases, the J end by 1 base, with 7 bases between. The germline V gene encodes CDR1 MNHEY and CDR2 SVGAGI. There are 14 residues in the CDR3.

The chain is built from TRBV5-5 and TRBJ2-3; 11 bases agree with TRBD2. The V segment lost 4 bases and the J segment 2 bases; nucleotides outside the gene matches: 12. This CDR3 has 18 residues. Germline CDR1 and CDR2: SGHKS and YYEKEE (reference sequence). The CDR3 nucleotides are TGTGCCAGCAGCCTGGGGCAGCCTAGCGGGAGGTACACAGATACGCAGTATTTT. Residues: CASSLGQPSGRYTDTQYF.

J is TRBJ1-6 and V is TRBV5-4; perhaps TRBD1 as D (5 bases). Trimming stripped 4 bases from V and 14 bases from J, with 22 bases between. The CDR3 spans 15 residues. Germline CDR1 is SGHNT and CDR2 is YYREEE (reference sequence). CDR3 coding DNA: TGTGCCAGCAGCCCCTTTGGGGGGACGGGTGCGGCCCTCCACTTT. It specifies CASSPFGGTGAALHF.

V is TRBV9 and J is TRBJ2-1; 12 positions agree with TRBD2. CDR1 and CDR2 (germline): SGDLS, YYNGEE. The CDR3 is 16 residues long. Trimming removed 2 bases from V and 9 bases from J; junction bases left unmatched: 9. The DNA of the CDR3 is TGTGCCAGCAGCGTTGAGACTAGCGGGAGTAGGAGTGAGCAGTTCTTC. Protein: CASSVETSGSRSEQFF.

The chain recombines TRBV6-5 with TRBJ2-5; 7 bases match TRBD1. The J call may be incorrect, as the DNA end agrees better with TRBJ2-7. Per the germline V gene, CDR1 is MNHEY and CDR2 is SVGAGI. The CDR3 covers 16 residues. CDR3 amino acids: CASSYTAGTVSYEQYF. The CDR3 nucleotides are TGTGCCAGCAGTTACACAGCCGGGACAGTCTCCTACGAGCAGTACTTC.

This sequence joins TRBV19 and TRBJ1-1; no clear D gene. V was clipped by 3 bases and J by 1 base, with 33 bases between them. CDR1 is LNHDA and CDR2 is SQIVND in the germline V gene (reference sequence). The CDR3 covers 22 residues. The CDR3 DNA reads TGTGCCAGTAGTATCGGCCCTGACACCGCGGAGCTTTGGTGGGGAGGGAACACTGAAGCTTTCTTT. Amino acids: CASSIGPDTAELWWGGNTEAFF.

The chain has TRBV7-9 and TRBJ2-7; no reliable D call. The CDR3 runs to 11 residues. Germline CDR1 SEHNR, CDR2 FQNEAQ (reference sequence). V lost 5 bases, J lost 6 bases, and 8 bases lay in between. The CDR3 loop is CASSPFGEQYF. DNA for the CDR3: TGTGCCAGCAGCCCCTTCGGCGAGCAGTACTTC.

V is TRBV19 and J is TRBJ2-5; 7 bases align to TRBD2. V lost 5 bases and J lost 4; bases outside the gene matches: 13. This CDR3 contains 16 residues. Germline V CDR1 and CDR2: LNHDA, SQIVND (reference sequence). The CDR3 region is CASSWLADPAGETQYF. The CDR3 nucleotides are TGTGCCAGTAGTTGGCTAGCGGACCCCGCGGGAGAGACCCAGTACTTC.

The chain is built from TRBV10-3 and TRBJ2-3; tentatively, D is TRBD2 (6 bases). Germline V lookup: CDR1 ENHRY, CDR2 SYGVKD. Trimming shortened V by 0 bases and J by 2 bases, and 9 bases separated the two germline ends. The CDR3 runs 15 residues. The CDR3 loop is CAISESSGFTDTQYF. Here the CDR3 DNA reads TGTGCCATCAGTGAGTCTAGCGGATTCACAGATACGCAGTATTTT.

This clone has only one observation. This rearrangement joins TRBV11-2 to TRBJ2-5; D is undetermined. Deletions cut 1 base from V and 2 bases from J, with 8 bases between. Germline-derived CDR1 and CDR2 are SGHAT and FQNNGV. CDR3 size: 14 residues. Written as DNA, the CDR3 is TGTGCCAGCAGCTTAGGGCCATATCAAGAGACCCAGTACTTC. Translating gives CASSLGPYQETQYF. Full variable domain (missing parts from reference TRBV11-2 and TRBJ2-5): EAGVAQSPRYKIIEKRQSVAFWCNPISGHATLYWYQQILGQGPKLLIQFQNNGVVDDSQLPKDRFSAERLKGVDSTLKIQPAKLEDSAVYLCASSLGPYQETQYFGPGTRLLVL.

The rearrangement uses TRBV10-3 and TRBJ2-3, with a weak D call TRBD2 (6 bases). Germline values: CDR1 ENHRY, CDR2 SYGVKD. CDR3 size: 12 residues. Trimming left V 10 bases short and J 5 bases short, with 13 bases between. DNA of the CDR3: TGTGCCACGGCAAGGGAGGAAGATACGCAGTATTTT. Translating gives CATAREEDTQYF.

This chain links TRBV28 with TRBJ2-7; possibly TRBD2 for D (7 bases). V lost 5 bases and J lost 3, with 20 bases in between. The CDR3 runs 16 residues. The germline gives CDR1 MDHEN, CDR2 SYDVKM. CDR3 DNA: TGTGCCAGCAGTCCGTCGCGGGGGCGAGCCAGCTACGAGCAGTACTTC. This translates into CASSPSRGRASYEQYF.

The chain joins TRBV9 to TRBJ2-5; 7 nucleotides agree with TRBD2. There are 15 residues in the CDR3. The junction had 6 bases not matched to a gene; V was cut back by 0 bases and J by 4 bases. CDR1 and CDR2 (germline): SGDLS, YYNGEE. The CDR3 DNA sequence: TGTGCCAGCAGCGTAGGCGGGGCGGGAGTAGAGACCCAGTACTTC. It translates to CASSVGGAGVETQYF.

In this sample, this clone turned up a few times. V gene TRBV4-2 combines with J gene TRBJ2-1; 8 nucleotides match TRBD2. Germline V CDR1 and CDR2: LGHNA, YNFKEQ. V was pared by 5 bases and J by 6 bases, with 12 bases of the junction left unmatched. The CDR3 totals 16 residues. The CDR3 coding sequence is TGTGCCAGCAGCTTGGGAGCGGGAGTTGGCGGCAATGAGCAGTTCTTC. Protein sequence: CASSLGAGVGGNEQFF.

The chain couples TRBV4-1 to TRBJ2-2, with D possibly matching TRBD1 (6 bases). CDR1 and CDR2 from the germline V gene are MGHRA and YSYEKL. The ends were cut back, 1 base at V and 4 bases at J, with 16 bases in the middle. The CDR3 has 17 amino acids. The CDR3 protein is CASSQVSPRGFTGELFF. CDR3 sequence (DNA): TGCGCCAGCAGCCAAGTTTCCCCCAGGGGTTTCACCGGGGAGCTGTTTTTT.

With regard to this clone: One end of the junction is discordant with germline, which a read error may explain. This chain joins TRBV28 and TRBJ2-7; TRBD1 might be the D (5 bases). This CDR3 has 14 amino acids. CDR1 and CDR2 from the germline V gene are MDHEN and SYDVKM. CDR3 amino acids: CASSGGQSNYDQYF. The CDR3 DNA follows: TGTGCCAGCAGCGGCGGACAATCCAATTACGATCAGTACTTC. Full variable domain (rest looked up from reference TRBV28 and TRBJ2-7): DVKVTQSSRYLVKRTGEKVFLECVQDMDHENMFWYRQDPGLGLRLIYFSYDVKMKEKGDIPEGYSVSREKKERFSLILESASTNQTSMYLCASSGGQSNYDQYFGPGTRLTVT.